The table lists the clone carrying this TCR beta chain with a few counts. No antigen is known for it. The germline V gene has CDR1 LNHNV and CDR2 YYDKDF (reference sequence). This CDR3 region has 13 residues. Trimming cost V 6 bases and J 10 bases, with 16 bases left between them. Clones were sequenced by immunoSEQ multiplex PCR, and TCRdb holds only the in-frame ones, with some missing. The sample consists of approximately 52,000 clones, roughly 80% of them appearing once. The data originate from a study of OX40 agonist ivuxolimab in advanced cancers. At the level of the study: At doses from 0.01 to 10 mg/kg, patients were given intravenous ivuxolimab every 2 weeks.

Study-level points and caveats: Averaged across samples, CD8+ T cells carried more expanded clones than CD4+ did. Compared with others, partial responders at 0.1-3.0 mg/kg displayed clonal expansion among the lowest.

The TCR originated in an adult with an advanced solid tumor such as melanoma, head and neck, liver or kidney cancer. This chain links TRBV15 with TRBJ2-1, with D possibly called TRBD1 or TRBD2 (5 bases each). The input for sequencing was CD4+ or CD8+ T cells sorted from blood, taken in a trial of the OX40 agonist ivuxolimab. The CDR3 sequence is CATSPWRRTEQFF. The CDR3 bases are TGTGCCACCAGTCCCTGGCGGAGGACAGAGCAGTTCTTC.